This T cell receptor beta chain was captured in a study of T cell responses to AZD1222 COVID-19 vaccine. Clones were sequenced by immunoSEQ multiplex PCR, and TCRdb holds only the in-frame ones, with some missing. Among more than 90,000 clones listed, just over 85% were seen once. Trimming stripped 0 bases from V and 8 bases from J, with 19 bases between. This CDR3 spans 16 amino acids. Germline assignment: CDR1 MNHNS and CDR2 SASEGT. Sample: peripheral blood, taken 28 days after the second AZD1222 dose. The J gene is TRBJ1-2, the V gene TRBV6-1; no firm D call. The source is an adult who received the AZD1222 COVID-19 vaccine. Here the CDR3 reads CASSEAPAGNVKGYTF. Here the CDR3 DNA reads TGTGCCAGCAGTGAAGCGCCGGCAGGCAACGTAAAGGGCTACACCTTC.